Listed here is a single T cell receptor (beta chain). Its matching antigen is unknown. From germline, CDR1 is SNHLY and CDR2 FYNNEI. Deletions cut 2 bases from V and 3 bases from J, with 13 bases between. The CDR3 totals 15 residues. The sample comes from a study of cytomegalovirus exposure and HLA in healthy donors. Study-wide points: Researchers reported in a later analysis that a missense DCLRE1C variant was tied to TCR beta V- and J-gene trimming. The authors later found most CMV-associated TCR beta chains appeared HLA-restricted. Roughly uniform sequencing depth across donors was assumed, possibly incorrectly. The authors listed 150 to 200 TCR beta chains as cytomegalovirus-associated.

The PCR contained 60 Vbeta and 13 Jbeta primers. TCRdb's table, derived via immunoSEQ multiplex PCR, lists solely in-frame clones and lacks some. The table has approximately 100,000 clones, 85% seen once; the top ten hold about 7%. This TCR was recovered from a man between 40 and 49 years old in good health and CMV-seropositive. This chain uses TRBV2 with TRBJ1-2; tentatively, D is TRBD1 (6 bases). Sequenced sample: PBMCs. The CDR3 nucleotides read TGTGCCAGCAGTGAAAGGTCCGCAGGGGACTATGGCTACACCTTC. This gives the protein CASSERSAGDYGYTF.